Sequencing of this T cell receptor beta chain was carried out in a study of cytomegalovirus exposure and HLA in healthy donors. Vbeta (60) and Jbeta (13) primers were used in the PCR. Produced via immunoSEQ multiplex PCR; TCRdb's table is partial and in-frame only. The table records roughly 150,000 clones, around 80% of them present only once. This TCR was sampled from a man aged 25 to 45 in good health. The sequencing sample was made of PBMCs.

DNA of the CDR3: TGTGCCAGCAGTGGAGGGACTAGTTTAAATGAGCAGTTCTTC. Translated, it gives CASSGGTSLNEQFF. The chain carries TRBV2 and TRBJ2-1; 8 bases match TRBD2. V shed 4 bases and J 7 bases; nucleotides not matched to a gene: 6. The CDR3 covers 14 residues. Germline CDR1 and CDR2: SNHLY and FYNNEI.